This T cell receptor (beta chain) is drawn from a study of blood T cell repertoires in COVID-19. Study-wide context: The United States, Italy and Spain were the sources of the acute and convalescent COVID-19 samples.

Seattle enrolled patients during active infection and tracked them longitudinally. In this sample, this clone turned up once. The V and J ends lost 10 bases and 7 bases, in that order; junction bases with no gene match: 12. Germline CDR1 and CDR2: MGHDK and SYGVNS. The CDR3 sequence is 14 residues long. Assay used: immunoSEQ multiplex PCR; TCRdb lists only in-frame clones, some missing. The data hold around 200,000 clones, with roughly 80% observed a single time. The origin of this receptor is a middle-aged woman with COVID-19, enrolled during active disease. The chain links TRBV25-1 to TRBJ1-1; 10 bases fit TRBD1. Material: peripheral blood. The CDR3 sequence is CATTGTGELGEAFF. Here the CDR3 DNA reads TGTGCCACCACGGGGACAGGGGAACTCGGTGAAGCTTTCTTT.